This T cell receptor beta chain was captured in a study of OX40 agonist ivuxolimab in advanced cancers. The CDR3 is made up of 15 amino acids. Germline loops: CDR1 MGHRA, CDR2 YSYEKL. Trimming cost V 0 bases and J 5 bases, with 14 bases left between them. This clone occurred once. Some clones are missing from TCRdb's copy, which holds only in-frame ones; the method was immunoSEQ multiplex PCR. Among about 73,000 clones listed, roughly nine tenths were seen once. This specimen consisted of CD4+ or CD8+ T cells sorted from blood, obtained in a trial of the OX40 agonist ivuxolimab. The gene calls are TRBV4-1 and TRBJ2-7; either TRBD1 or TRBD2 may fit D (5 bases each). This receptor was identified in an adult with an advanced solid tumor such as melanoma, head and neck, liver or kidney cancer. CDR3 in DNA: TGCGCCAGCAGCCAAGATAGGACACTAGGCCACGAGCAGTACTTC. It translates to CASSQDRTLGHEQYF.